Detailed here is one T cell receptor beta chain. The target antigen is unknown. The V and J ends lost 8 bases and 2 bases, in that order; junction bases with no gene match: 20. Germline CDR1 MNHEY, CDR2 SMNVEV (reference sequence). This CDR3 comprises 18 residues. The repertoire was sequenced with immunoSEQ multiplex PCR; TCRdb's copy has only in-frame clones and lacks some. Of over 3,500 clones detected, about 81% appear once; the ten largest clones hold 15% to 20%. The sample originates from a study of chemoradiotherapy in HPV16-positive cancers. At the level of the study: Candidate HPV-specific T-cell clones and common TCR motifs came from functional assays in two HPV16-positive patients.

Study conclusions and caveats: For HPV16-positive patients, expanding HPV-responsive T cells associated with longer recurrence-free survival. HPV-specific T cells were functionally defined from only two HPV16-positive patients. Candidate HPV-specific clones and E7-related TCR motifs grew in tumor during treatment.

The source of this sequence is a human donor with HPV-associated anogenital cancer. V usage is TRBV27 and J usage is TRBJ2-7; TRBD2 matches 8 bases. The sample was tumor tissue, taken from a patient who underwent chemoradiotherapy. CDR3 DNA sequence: TGTGCCAGCGGACATTGGCGTCGGGGGGGCGATTTCACCTACGAGCAGTACTTC. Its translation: CASGHWRRGGDFTYEQYF.